This T cell receptor beta chain was documented in a study of beta chain features in type 1 diabetes. Investigators reverse transcribed all isolated RNA, so they sequenced expressed TCRB transcripts. The protocol was immunoSEQ multiplex PCR, while the TCRdb copy is restricted to in-frame clones and leaves out a portion. The table records some 270,000 clones, approximately 8.1% of them present only once. Study outcomes and limitations: In comparison with healthy donors, patients had naive, central memory and Treg TCRB repertoires that appeared more similar. When VDJ junctions were examined, type 1 diabetes patients showed fewer insertions and more deletions.

Germline CDR1 SEHNR, CDR2 FQNEAQ (reference sequence). V dropped 0 bases and J dropped 4 bases, with 3 bases sitting between them. The CDR3 loop spans 12 amino acids. This clone was found many times. Its antigen remains unknown. The J gene is TRBJ1-1, the V gene TRBV7-9, with D unclear. The clonotype was recovered from a woman younger than 35 in good health. The sequenced material came from central memory CD4+ T cells from blood. The CDR3 DNA is TGTGCCAGCAGCTTAGCCTCCACTGAAGCTTTCTTT. Its protein product is CASSLASTEAFF.